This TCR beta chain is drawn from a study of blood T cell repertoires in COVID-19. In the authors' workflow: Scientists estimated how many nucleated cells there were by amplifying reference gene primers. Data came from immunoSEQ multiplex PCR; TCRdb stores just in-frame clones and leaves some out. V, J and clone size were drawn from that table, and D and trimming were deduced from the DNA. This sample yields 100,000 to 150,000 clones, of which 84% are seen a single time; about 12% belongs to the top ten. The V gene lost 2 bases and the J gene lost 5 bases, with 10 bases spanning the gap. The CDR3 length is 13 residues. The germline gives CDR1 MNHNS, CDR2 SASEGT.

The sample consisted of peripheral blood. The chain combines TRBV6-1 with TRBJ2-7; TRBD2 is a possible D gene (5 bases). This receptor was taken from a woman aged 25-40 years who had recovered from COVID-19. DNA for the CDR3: TGTGCCAGCAGTGAACTGGGGAGCGACGAGCAGTACTTC. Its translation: CASSELGSDEQYF.